Following are 16 T cell receptor beta chains from one sample sequenced in a study of Ad26.COV2.S vaccination and SARS-CoV-2 variants. Treatment here: about 20 received Ad26.COV2.S at low or high dose, single or two shots; roughly five received placebo; per-sample allocation not given. It was on day 63 after the first vaccine or placebo injection that samples were taken. This table comes from immunoSEQ multiplex PCR, and its TCRdb copy is limited to in-frame clones, with some not included. The sample yields about 320,000 clones, 90% seen once. Sequenced material: peripheral blood, taken in a trial of Ad26.COV2.S vaccine versus placebo. These receptors all stem from a person between 18 and 59 years old who received the Ad26.COV2.S COVID-19 vaccine or a placebo.

V usage is TRBV5-1 and J usage is TRBJ2-3; 10 bases line up with TRBD2. The J segment lost 1 base and the V segment lost 1 base, leaving 0 bases of the junction unmatched. The CDR3 consists of 15 residues. Germline lookup yields CDR1 SGHRS and CDR2 YFSETQ. Here the CDR3 reads CASSLTSGGTDTQYF. DNA of the CDR3: TGCGCCAGCAGCTTGACTAGCGGGGGCACAGATACGCAGTATTTT.

The V call is TRBV6-2 or TRBV6-3, the J call TRBJ1-2, with TRBD1 matching over 7 bases. CDR1 MNHEY and CDR2 SVGEGT come from the germline V gene. This CDR3 has 16 residues. V was pared by 5 bases and J by 4 bases, with 13 bases of the junction left unmatched. The CDR3 here is CASSTPGGGTGYGYTF. CDR3 in DNA: TGTGCCAGCAGTACTCCGGGAGGGGGCACAGGCTATGGCTACACCTTC.

The V call is TRBV11-3, the J call TRBJ2-3, with D possibly TRBD1 on 5 matching bases. With 1 base removed from V and 4 bases from J, the gap between germline ends came to 12 bases. This CDR3 comprises 15 residues. Germline V gene data show CDR1 as SGHNT and CDR2 as YENEEA. In nucleotides, the CDR3 is TGTGCCAGCAGCTTAGGAGTTAGCAGGGCAGATACGCAGTATTTT. Amino acid sequence: CASSLGVSRADTQYF.

The chain employs TRBV4-1 and TRBJ1-5, with D hard to call. CDR1 is MGHRA and CDR2 is YSYEKL in the germline V gene. Trimming removed 1 base at V and 1 base at J, with 8 bases between. This CDR3 region has 15 residues. Written as DNA, the CDR3 is TGCGCCAGCAGCCAAGGGATCCGAAGCAATCAGCCCCAGCATTTT. Protein: CASSQGIRSNQPQHF.

V and J are TRBV12-3 or TRBV12-4 and TRBJ1-4; D gene ambiguous. Trimming left V 6 bases short and J 8 bases short, with 13 bases between. The CDR3 runs 13 residues. CDR3 residues: CASRIGGREKLFF. In DNA form, the CDR3 reads TGTGCCAGCAGAATAGGTGGTAGAGAAAAACTGTTTTTT.

Only a few counts were recorded for this clone. V and J are TRBV7-9 and TRBJ1-1; D is uncertain. The V gene lost 6 bases and the J gene lost 4 bases, with 21 bases spanning the gap. Looked up from germline, CDR1 is SEHNR and CDR2 is FQNEAQ (reference sequence). The CDR3 has 16 amino acids. CDR3 in amino acids: CASRPAPARRITEAFF. The CDR3 DNA reads as TGTGCCAGCAGACCGGCCCCAGCCCGGCGAATCACTGAAGCTTTCTTT. Based on the CDR3 plus reference TRBV7-9 and TRBJ1-1, the full variable domain is DTGVSQNPRHKITKRGQNVTFRCDPISEHNRLYWYRQTLGQGPEFLTYFQNEAQLEKSRLLSDRFSAERPKGSFSTLEIQRTEQGDSAMYLCASRPAPARRITEAFFGQGTRLTVV.

CDR3 nucleotide sequence: TGTGCCAGCACGTATACAGTAATCACCGGGGAGCTGTTTTTT. Translation gives CASTYTVITGELFF. V gene TRBV3-1 (or the pseudogene TRBV3-2) combines with J gene TRBJ2-2; D remains ambiguous. V was cut by 7 bases and J by 4 bases, with 13 bases left in between. Germline lookup yields CDR1 LGHDT and CDR2 YNNKEL (reference sequence). CDR3 size: 14 residues.

This chain joins TRBV7-2 and TRBJ1-1; tentatively, D is TRBD1 (5 bases). Trimming removed 3 bases at V and 0 bases at J, with 11 bases between. The CDR3 is 15 residues long. CDR1 and CDR2 from the germline V gene are SGHTA and FQGNSA. CDR3 residues: CASSFPGFMNTEAFF. The DNA for the CDR3 is TGTGCCAGCAGCTTCCCAGGGTTCATGAACACTGAAGCTTTCTTT.

This chain joins TRBV27 and TRBJ2-7, with 7 bases that match TRBD1. The CDR3 runs to 17 residues. Trimming removed 2 bases from V and 0 bases from J; junction bases left unmatched: 10. Per germline, CDR1 MNHEY and CDR2 SMNVEV (reference sequence). The DNA of the CDR3 is TGTGCCAGCAGTTTAGACCCCCGACAGGGAAGCTCCTACGAGCAGTACTTC. Translated, it gives CASSLDPRQGSSYEQYF.

The chain employs TRBV18 and TRBJ1-2; D gene uncertain. V gave up 3 bases and J gave up 9 bases, with 8 bases separating them. Germline CDR1 and CDR2: KGHSH and LQKENI. This CDR3 is built from 11 residues. The DNA of the CDR3 is TGTGCCAGCTCACCGGGAGTAAGCTACACCTTC. This translates into CASSPGVSYTF.

The chain carries TRBV5-4 and TRBJ1-4; D call uncertain. From germline, CDR1 is SGHNT and CDR2 YYREEE (reference sequence). Deletions cut 4 bases from V and 8 bases from J, with 9 bases between. This CDR3 is 12 amino acids long. Here the CDR3 reads CASSPYGEKLFF. The CDR3 DNA reads TGTGCCAGCAGCCCGTACGGGGAAAAACTGTTTTTT.

The chain employs TRBV3-1 (or the pseudogene TRBV3-2) and TRBJ2-1; no reliable D call. This CDR3 has 14 residues. Germline assignment: CDR1 LGHDT and CDR2 YNNKEL (reference sequence). Trimming pared 0 bases from V and 2 bases from J, leaving 5 bases between. CDR3 DNA sequence: TGTGCCAGCAGCCAAGAGGAGCCCTACAATGAGCAGTTCTTC. It codes for CASSQEEPYNEQFF.

The V gene is TRBV19, the J gene TRBJ2-2, with 10 bases matching TRBD1. The CDR3 loop spans 16 amino acids. Germline V gives CDR1 LNHDA, CDR2 SQIVND (reference sequence). Trimming at V came to 3 bases and at J to 3 bases, leaving 4 bases not matched to a gene. The CDR3 bases are TGTGCCAGTAGTATGGCAGGGACAGGGGACACCGGGGAGCTGTTTTTT. It yields the protein CASSMAGTGDTGELFF.

The chain is built from TRBV2 and TRBJ1-5; D gene uncertain. The CDR3 covers 17 residues. CDR1 SNHLY and CDR2 FYNNEI come from the germline V gene. With 4 bases removed from V and 0 bases from J, the gap between germline ends came to 16 bases. The CDR3 coding sequence is TGTGCCAGCAGTGCGGCACAGAGCTTATATAGCAATCAGCCCCAGCATTTT. As protein: CASSAAQSLYSNQPQHF. Drawing the rest from reference TRBV2 and TRBJ1-5, the complete variable domain is EPEVTQTPSHQVTQMGQEVILRCVPISNHLYFYWYRQILGQKVEFLVSFYNNEISEKSEIFDDQFSVERPDGSNFTLKIRSTKLEDSAMYFCASSAAQSLYSNQPQHFGDGTRLSIL.

The rearrangement joins TRBV5-5 to TRBJ1-1, with D perhaps matching TRBD1 (6 bases). V was trimmed by 5 bases and J by 0 bases, leaving 17 bases between them. Germline V gene lookup returns CDR1 SGHKS and CDR2 YYEKEE (reference sequence). The CDR3 sequence is 16 residues long. In nucleotides, the CDR3 is TGTGCCAGCAGTCCCCTGGTGACAGGCATGAACACTGAAGCTTTCTTT. This sequence encodes CASSPLVTGMNTEAFF.

V is TRBV14 and J is TRBJ1-1; no reliable D call. The CDR3 loop spans 14 amino acids. Trimming took 1 base from V and 5 from J, leaving 11 bases between them. CDR1 is SGHDN, CDR2 FVKESK, per germline. CDR3 nucleotide sequence: TGTGCCAGCAGCCAAGGAGGCCCGAGGACTGAAGCTTTCTTT. Amino acids: CASSQGGPRTEAFF.